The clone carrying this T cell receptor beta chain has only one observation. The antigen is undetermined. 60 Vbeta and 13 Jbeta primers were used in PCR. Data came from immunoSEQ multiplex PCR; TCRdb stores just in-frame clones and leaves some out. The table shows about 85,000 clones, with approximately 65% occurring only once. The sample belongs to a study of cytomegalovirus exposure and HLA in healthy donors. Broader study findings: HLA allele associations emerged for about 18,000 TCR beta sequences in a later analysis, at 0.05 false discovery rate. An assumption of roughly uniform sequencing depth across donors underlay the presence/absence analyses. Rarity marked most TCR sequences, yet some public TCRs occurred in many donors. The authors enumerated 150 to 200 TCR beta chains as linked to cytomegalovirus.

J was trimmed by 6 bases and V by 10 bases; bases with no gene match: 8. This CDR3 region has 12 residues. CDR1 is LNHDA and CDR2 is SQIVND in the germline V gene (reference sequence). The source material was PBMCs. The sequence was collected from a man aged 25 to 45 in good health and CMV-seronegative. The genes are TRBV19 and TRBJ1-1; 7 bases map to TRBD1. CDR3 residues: CAIQGTGAEAFF. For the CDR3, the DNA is TGTGCCATACAGGGGACGGGAGCTGAAGCTTTCTTT.